This TCR beta chain was profiled in a study of T-cell memory formation after mild COVID-19. Study observations and caveats: Later expanders leaned CD4+, whereas clones that contracted between day 15 and 85 were balanced CD4/CD8. Prior to infection, memory already included some responding clones, suggesting cross-reactive memory joined.

This clonotype was observed a handful of times. Antigen unknown. The CDR3 runs 13 residues. V lost 7 bases, J lost 7 bases, and 13 bases lay in between. Germline V lookup: CDR1 ENHRY, CDR2 SYGVKD. TCRdb itself ran the 5' RACE reads through MiXCR, one entry per CDR3 protein. The sample has approximately 290,000 distinct CDR3 sequences, around a sixth seen once. This receptor was identified in a man younger than 30 who had mild COVID-19 (a few samples of this study predate the infection). Cell type and time point are not known. Sequencing input: PBMCs or a T cell subset sorted from them (not recorded which). The rearrangement links TRBV10-3 to TRBJ2-2, with no clear D. The CDR3 loop is CAITSSSDGELFF. CDR3 DNA sequence: TGTGCCATCACCTCAAGCAGCGACGGGGAGCTGTTTTTT.